The entry below describes one T cell receptor (beta chain). This receptor's antigen is unknown. It has no much larger one-base neighbor in the sample; base qualities were not kept. The donors were healthy, HIV-negative adults who had no recently reported acute infections or vaccinations. Only Caucasian adults living in Nashville, Tennessee, USA were represented among the donors. CD4+ T cells were enriched by magnetic negative selection; naive cells were then positively selected on CD45RA, and the negative fraction formed the memory subset. After blood collection by leukapheresis, PBMCs were isolated using Ficoll-Histopaque density gradient centrifugation and then cryopreserved in the vapor phase of liquid nitrogen. Analytical flow cytometry was used to check the purity and quantity of each magnetically sorted T cell population. Genomic DNA was isolated from every sorted fraction and measured by UV absorbance on a Nanodrop 2000c.

In the germline V gene, CDR1 corresponds to MGHDK and CDR2 to SYGVNS. The CDR3 spans 13 residues, from the cysteine through the phenylalanine. Kept here is only the CDR3 DNA, which spans 39 bases and is read in frame from base 1. V is cut by 6 bases and J by 2 bases, and the space between the germline ends is 10 bases. The data derive from a study of shared clonotypes between healthy human individuals (TCRdb year 2020). Regarding the study in general: The cohort included three men and a couple of women between 18 and 49 years of age. Different laboratories and diverse techniques were used to prepare libraries and sequence TCR repertoires, to increase sequencing depth and limit assay-specific biases. Blood TCR repertoires of a handful of healthy adults were deeply sequenced to estimate repertoire size and the extent of clonotype sharing between individuals. Each donor's leukapheresis produced roughly between roughly 0.85 and 9.5 billion PBMCs. For each donor, three plates each were used for CD4 naive and CD4 memory, two plates were used for CD8 naive, and one plate was used for CD8 memory. General conclusions and limits of the study: Sharing across a handful of donors was observed for 5% to 6.5% of naive CD4, less than 4% of naive CD8, 2.3% of memory CD4, and roughly 0.4% of memory CD8 clonotypes. Sampling was restricted to blood, and TCR repertoires in tissue are likely to differ from TCR repertoires in blood. Compared with non-shared clonotypes, clonotypes shared by all four sorted-subset donors had higher generation probabilities. Even with the large sequencing depth, rarefaction of the sorted-subset datasets indicated that sequencing was incomplete. Pairwise subsampling indicated that sequencing depth was expected to affect the degree of clonotype sharing among donors. Naive subsets generally had larger estimated clonotype richness than memory subsets. The genetic and exposure-history diversity represented was limited by the small number of donors.

TCR CDR3 regions were amplified from genomic DNA by multiplex PCR using the deep immunoSEQ assay. For each cell subset, the extracted genomic DNA was distributed evenly across all wells of several immunoSEQ 96-well plates, and each plate served as one replicate. For sorted subsets, approximately 190 ng genomic DNA, equal to approximately 30,000 T cell genomes, was loaded into each replicate PCR. Purified libraries were quantified with a Qubit 3.0 fluorometer, sized on a Bioanalyzer 2100, and re-quantified with the KAPA Library Quantification kit. Every immunoSEQ 96-well plate was sequenced on a dedicated single-read 150-cycle Illumina NextSeq 550 flow cell. In the authors' own workflow: Because only junctional sequences without quality scores were contained in the immunoSEQ output, filtering matching that applied to full-length reads could not be performed. To assign V/J genes and CDR3, sequences were annotated against IMGT germline references using PyIR, a Python wrapper for IgBLAST v1.9. Any read was removed if the V/J assignment was weak (E-value above 1e-6), the CDR3 was missing, or the read contained stop codons, out-of-frame junctions, or ambiguous translated residues. V3J clonotypes were defined as sequences sharing an identical inferred V gene, J gene, and CDR3 amino acid sequence. Percentage overlap between repertoires was calculated by dividing the number of shared unique clonotypes by the size of the smaller repertoire. Three approaches were used to assess repertoire richness: RTK rarefaction, the Chao1 estimator, and Recon v2.1 estimates of unobserved clonotypes. For all TCRbeta clonotypes obtained by the gDNA method from four donors, generation probabilities were computed with OLGA. This immuneACCESS table, as held by TCRdb, lists in-frame sequences with V and J called but not all clones. Of the missing ones, under half trace to an unresolved V gene in checked studies; the others have no known cause. D and trimming were read from the DNA, whereas the V and J calls and clone size are those reported in that table. The sample table shows 2 million to 3 million clones, and 93% are seen once. The ten largest clones take up about 0.34% of the sample.

Recombination linked TRBV25-1 to TRBJ2-5; the D gene cannot be named for sure. Input material: naive CD4+ T cells from PBMCs. What the cell subset or site label conveys for this sample: CD45RA+ positively selected. The TCR comes from a young man in good health. Some clones in this sample may be carry-over from other donors' samples. The nucleotide sequence is TGTGCCAGCAGCATTCGGGCGCAAGAGACCCAGTACTTC. It codes for CASSIRAQETQYF.